This T cell receptor (beta chain) was retrieved from a study of spatial heterogeneity in lung cancer. Each CDR3 protein is one row after TCRdb ran MiXCR on the 5' RACE reads. The table records 25,000 to 35,000 distinct CDR3 sequences, more than 8% of them present only once. Documented time point: sample taken at primary tumor resection. Unsorted whole RNA from tumor, nontumor lung or frozen PBMC underwent sequencing. The CDR3 runs 15 residues. Trimming cost V 4 bases and J 7 bases, with 19 bases left between them. Germline V gene sequence: CDR1 LGHDT, CDR2 YNNKEL (reference sequence). This clonotype was counted ten times or more.

This TCR came from a female donor with early-stage non-small cell lung cancer. The sample consisted of PBMCs, taken at surgery. The chain is built from TRBV3-1 and TRBJ1-1, with D uncertain. CDR3 DNA sequence: TGTGCCAGCAGCCCCCCGACGACCCCCATTTTTGAAGCTTTCTTT. It is translated as CASSPPTTPIFEAFF.